The T cell receptor beta chain described here comes from a study of response to subunit inactivated influenza vaccine. TCRdb reanalysed the RT-PCR reads using MiXCR and keeps one entry per CDR3 protein. The sample holds approximately 500,000 distinct CDR3 sequences, over 10% seen once. This CDR3 is built from 18 residues. The germline CDR1 and CDR2 sequences are SGHRS and YFSETQ. J lost 4 bases, V lost 3 bases, and 12 bases had no gene match. The material was PBMCs from blood, obtained about 40 days after vaccination. The clonotype was recovered from a man aged 45-65 years who received an inactivated influenza vaccine. This sequence joins TRBV5-1 and TRBJ2-1; 11 nucleotides agree with TRBD2. The CDR3 DNA sequence: TGCGCCAGCAGCTGGCTACTAGCGGGAGTTCCCTCATACAATGAGCAGTTCTTC. As protein: CASSWLLAGVPSYNEQFF. Full variable domain (rest looked up from reference TRBV5-1 and TRBJ2-1): KAGVTQTPRYLIKTRGQQVTLSCSPISGHRSVSWYQQTPGQGLQFLFEYFSETQRNKGNFPGRFSGRQFSNSRSEMNVSTLELGDSALYLCASSWLLAGVPSYNEQFFGPGTRLTVL.